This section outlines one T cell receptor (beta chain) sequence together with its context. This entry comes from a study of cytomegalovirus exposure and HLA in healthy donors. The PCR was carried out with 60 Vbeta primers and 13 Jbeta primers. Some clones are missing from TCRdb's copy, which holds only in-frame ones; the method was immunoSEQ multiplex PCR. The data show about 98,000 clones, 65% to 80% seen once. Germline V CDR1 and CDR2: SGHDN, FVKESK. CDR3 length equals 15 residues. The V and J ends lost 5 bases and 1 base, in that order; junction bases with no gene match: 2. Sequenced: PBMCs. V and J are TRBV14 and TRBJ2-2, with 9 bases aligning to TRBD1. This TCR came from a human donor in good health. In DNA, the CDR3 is TGTGCCAGCAGCTGGGACAGGGTGAACACCGGGGAGCTGTTTTTT. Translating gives CASSWDRVNTGELFF.